The present T cell receptor (beta chain) was sequenced within a study of CD8+CD57+ T cells in acquired aplastic anemia. Overall study results and limits: Simpson's diversity of CD8+ cells was not significantly different in patients compared with controls.

Flow cytometry had shown expanded CD8+CD57+ cells in the patients chosen for sequencing. Each patient gave a blood sample that was collected before any therapy had been received. Genomic DNA acted as the template from which TCR beta VDJ combination and CDR3 sequence profiling were carried out. One entry per CDR3 protein, called by TCRdb with MiXCR from the reads. The sample consists of around 430,000 distinct CDR3 sequences, under 40% of them appearing once. The CDR3 length is 15 residues. Germline CDR1 is SQVTM and CDR2 is ANQGSEA. J gave up 5 bases and V 0 bases, and 7 bases lay outside the gene matches. This clonotype was picked up many times. Its antigen is as yet unknown.

Material for sequencing was sorted CD4+, CD8+, or CD8+CD57+ T cells (not recorded which) from PBMCs. The V call is TRBV29-1, the J call TRBJ2-1, with TRBD2 matching 7 bases. The sequence was collected from a human donor with aplastic anemia. CDR3 nucleotide sequence: TGCAGCGTTGAAGATCGACAGCGGGGTGACAATGAGCAGTTCTTC. Amino acid sequence: CSVEDRQRGDNEQFF.